The next 17 T cell receptor beta chains were all read from a single sample in a study of T-cell reconstitution after alpha-beta-depleted transplantation in children. Using unique molecular identifiers, the investigators prepared the TCRbeta library. TCRdb re-called the PCR reads through MiXCR, storing one row per CDR3 protein. Of hundreds of thousands of distinct CDR3 sequences listed, around an eighth are singletons. Material: PBMCs from the stem cell graft donor, obtained from the stem cell graft. These receptors originate from a human donor who donated a stem cell graft to a child with combined immunodeficiency.

The gene calls are TRBV5-1 and TRBJ2-1, with 8 bases fitting TRBD2. The CDR3 is 16 amino acids. Germline CDR1 SGHRS, CDR2 YFSETQ. V shed 3 bases and J 3 bases; nucleotides not matched to a gene: 8. In nucleotides, the CDR3 is TGCGCCAGCAGCTCCGCAAGTCTAGCGGGCTACAATGAGCAGTTCTTC. Encoded protein: CASSSASLAGYNEQFF. Variable domain in full (rest from reference TRBV5-1 and TRBJ2-1): KAGVTQTPRYLIKTRGQQVTLSCSPISGHRSVSWYQQTPGQGLQFLFEYFSETQRNKGNFPGRFSGRQFSNSRSEMNVSTLELGDSALYLCASSSASLAGYNEQFFGPGTRLTVL.

This clonotype was picked up many times. V gene TRBV4-3 combines with J gene TRBJ1-5; the match to TRBD1 covers 11 bases. Germline V gene sequence: CDR1 LGHNA, CDR2 YSLEER. The CDR3 has 15 amino acids. V was pared by 3 bases and J by 7 bases, with 5 bases of the junction left unmatched. The CDR3 DNA is TGCGCCAGCAGCCAGGACAGGGGGCGCAGGCAGCCCCAGCATTTT. It is translated as CASSQDRGRRQPQHF.

Ten or more counts support this clonotype. This chain uses TRBV29-1 with TRBJ2-3, with D perhaps matching TRBD1 (6 bases). V lost 1 base and J lost 0, with 14 bases in between. The CDR3 length is 16 residues. Germline loops: CDR1 SQVTM, CDR2 ANQGSEA. CDR3 sequence: CSVEGAGRGSTDTQYF. DNA for the CDR3: TGCAGCGTTGAAGGCGCCGGCAGGGGAAGCACAGATACGCAGTATTTT.

This clonotype was detected a few times. The chain's CDR3 is CASSEGTAQETQYF. The CDR3 region has the DNA TGTGCCAGCAGCGAAGGGACGGCCCAAGAGACCCAGTACTTC. V gene TRBV7-9 combines with J gene TRBJ2-5, with D tentatively TRBD1 or TRBD2 (5 bases each). CDR3 length equals 14 residues. Germline V gene lookup returns CDR1 SEHNR and CDR2 FQNEAQ (reference sequence). Trimming left V 5 bases short and J 1 base short, with 11 bases between.

DNA of the CDR3: TGTGCCAGCAGTAGAACGGACGGCCAAGAGACCCAGTACTTC. It codes for CASSRTDGQETQYF. The chain employs TRBV6-1 and TRBJ2-5; D call uncertain. V gave up 5 bases and J gave up 1 base, with 11 bases separating them. This CDR3 has 14 amino acids. CDR1 MNHNS and CDR2 SASEGT come from the germline V gene.

The J gene is TRBJ1-2, the V gene TRBV7-9; the D gene is possibly TRBD1 (5 bases). V was pared by 3 bases and J by 3 bases, with 17 bases between. The CDR3 runs to 16 residues. The germline gives CDR1 SEHNR, CDR2 FQNEAQ (reference sequence). CDR3 DNA: TGTGCCAGCAGCTTCGGCCCAATGGGGGGGGACTATGGCTACACCTTC. Translated: CASSFGPMGGDYGYTF.

In this sample, this clonotype turned up a few times. The CDR3 loop is CSVDGGLNEQFF. Here the CDR3 DNA reads TGCAGCGTTGATGGGGGCTTGAATGAGCAGTTCTTC. The genes are TRBV29-1 and TRBJ2-1, with a weak D call TRBD1 (6 bases). The CDR3 is made up of 12 amino acids. Germline loops: CDR1 SQVTM, CDR2 ANQGSEA. V lost 3 bases to trimming and J lost 7 bases, with 10 bases between them.

This clonotype was seen a few times. The J gene is TRBJ2-7, the V gene TRBV15; 11 nucleotides align to TRBD1. The trim removed 2 bases at V and 8 bases at J, leaving 5 bases unmatched. This CDR3 has 14 residues. Germline values: CDR1 LNHNV, CDR2 YYDKDF (reference sequence). Here the CDR3 DNA reads TGTGCCACCAGCAGAAGGGACAGGGGGGTTCAGCAGTACTTC. Residues: CATSRRDRGVQQYF.

In this sample, this clonotype turned up a few times. The rearrangement joins TRBV29-1 to TRBJ2-1; D call uncertain. This CDR3 is built from 14 residues. Germline values: CDR1 SQVTM, CDR2 ANQGSEA. V gave up 4 bases and J gave up 0 bases, with 10 bases separating them. CDR3 sequence (DNA): TGCAGCGTTGTCGGAGACGGCTCCTACAATGAGCAGTTCTTC. The encoded protein is CSVVGDGSYNEQFF.

To note about this clonotype: A single base separates this from a much larger clone, so it may be a read error. The chain uses TRBV11-2 and TRBJ2-1; the match to TRBD2 covers 9 bases. This CDR3 contains 15 residues. Germline CDR1 SGHAT, CDR2 FQNNGV. CDR3 sequence: CASSPGLAGVHEEFF. The CDR3 DNA is TGTGCCAGCAGCCCCGGCTTAGCGGGAGTCCATGAGGAGTTCTTC.

V and J are TRBV5-1 and TRBJ2-3; 9 positions match TRBD1. Trimming cost V 0 bases and J 5 bases; bases outside gene matches: 4. CDR1 and CDR2 (germline): SGHRS, YFSETQ. CDR3 length: 15 residues. The CDR3 DNA reads as TGCGCCAGCAGCTTGGAACAGGGGGCGATAGATACGCAGTATTTT. Amino acid sequence: CASSLEQGAIDTQYF.

This clonotype was counted between two and nine times. The chain is built from TRBV7-2 and TRBJ2-3; D gene ambiguous. This CDR3 comprises 16 residues. Per germline, CDR1 SGHTA and CDR2 FQGNSA. With 1 base removed from V and 2 bases from J, the gap between germline ends came to 13 bases. The DNA for the CDR3 is TGTGCCAGCAGCTTAGTACACCCCGCTTACACAGATACGCAGTATTTT. Its protein product is CASSLVHPAYTDTQYF.

The chain links TRBV15 to TRBJ2-3, with 10 bases identical to TRBD2. V gave up 3 bases and J gave up 4 bases; unmatched junction bases: 7. CDR1 and CDR2 (germline): LNHNV, YYDKDF (reference sequence). The CDR3 totals 16 residues. CDR3 DNA: TGTGCCACCAGCAGCGACCTAGCGGGAGAGGCAGATACGCAGTATTTT. It codes for CATSSDLAGEADTQYF.

This clonotype has just one count. The chain joins TRBV27 to TRBJ2-5; TRBD2 aligns across 14 bases. CDR1 MNHEY and CDR2 SMNVEV come from the germline V gene (reference sequence). V dropped 0 bases and J dropped 5; count of bases not matched to a gene: 14. This CDR3 is built from 20 residues. The CDR3 spells CASSLSTPSGTSGRMETQYF. The CDR3 coding sequence is TGTGCCAGCAGTTTATCGACCCCCTCCGGGACTAGCGGGAGAATGGAGACCCAGTACTTC.

This clonotype was found a few times. The chain links TRBV12-3 or TRBV12-4 to TRBJ1-2, with 8 bases that match TRBD1. The trim removed 8 bases at V and 6 bases at J, leaving 14 bases unmatched. The CDR3 is made up of 15 amino acids. The CDR3: CASGSDRALLDGYTF. The CDR3 nucleotides are TGTGCCAGCGGCTCGGACAGGGCGCTTTTGGATGGCTACACCTTC.

The chain uses TRBV6-1 and TRBJ2-7; D is uncertain. The V end was cut by 8 bases, the J end by 4 bases, with 15 bases between. Germline V gene data show CDR1 as MNHNS and CDR2 as SASEGT. The CDR3 has 13 amino acids. In DNA, the CDR3 is TGTGCCAGCCAAAAGGGCTCTAGGTACGAGCAGTACTTC. It specifies CASQKGSRYEQYF.

J is TRBJ1-5 and V is TRBV24-1; D is perhaps TRBD1 (6 bases). Germline lookup yields CDR1 KGHDR and CDR2 SFDVKD. V was trimmed by 3 bases and J by 6 bases, leaving 11 bases between them. The CDR3 has 14 residues. CDR3 loop: CATSDEQGFQPQHF. The CDR3 DNA follows: TGTGCCACCAGTGATGAACAGGGTTTTCAGCCCCAGCATTTT.